The next 26 T cell receptor beta chains were all read from a single sample in a study of T cells in Graves' hyperthyroidism and ophthalmopathy. Template material for amplifying TCR beta CDR3 regions consisted of RNA transcripts. RT-PCR in the first round (using the HTBI primer set) targeted the TCR CDR3. TCRdb itself ran the multiplex PCR reads through MiXCR, one entry per CDR3 protein. The table includes hundreds of thousands of distinct CDR3 sequences, just over 35% detected once. The material sequenced was blood. These TCRs come from a middle-aged woman with Graves' hyperthyroidism.

In regard to this clonotype: A much larger clone lies a single base off, so this may be a read error. The chain has TRBV7-9 and TRBJ1-2; maybe TRBD1 (5 bases). The CDR3 extends over 18 amino acids. CDR1 is SEHNR, CDR2 FQNEAQ, per germline (reference sequence). V was clipped by 6 bases and J by 0 bases, with 23 bases between them. In DNA form, the CDR3 reads TGTGCCAGCAGGAGTACAGGACTTTCAACCCTTACTAACTATGGCTACACCTTC. Residues: CASRSTGLSTLTNYGYTF.

This clonotype occurred a few times. The CDR3 nucleotides read TGTGCCAGTAGTTTCTCCTCCCTGGACAGGGGCTTAGGCGGCTACACCTTC. It encodes CASSFSSLDRGLGGYTF. The V gene is TRBV19, the J gene TRBJ1-2; 9 nucleotides match TRBD1. This CDR3 contains 17 residues. Germline CDR1 reads LNHDA; CDR2 reads SQIVND (reference sequence). With V trimmed by 5 bases and J by 8 bases, 18 bases remained unmatched. Complete variable domain (other parts from reference TRBV19 and TRBJ1-2): DGGITQSPKYLFRKEGQNVTLSCEQNLNHDAMYWYRQDPGQGLRLIYYSQIVNDFQKGDIAEGYSVSREKKESFPLTVTSAQKNPTAFYLCASSFSSLDRGLGGYTFGSGTRLTVV.

The chain has TRBV6-2 or TRBV6-3 and TRBJ2-2, with 10 bases matching TRBD1. This CDR3 has 18 amino acids. Trimming removed 1 base from V and 6 bases from J; junction bases left unmatched: 11. The germline gives CDR1 MNHEY, CDR2 SVGEGT. As DNA, the CDR3 is TGTGCCAGCAGTTACTGGTTTGGGGACAGGGGTAGATCCGGGGAGCTGTTTTTT. Encoded protein: CASSYWFGDRGRSGELFF.

In this sample, this clonotype turned up a few times. The chain has TRBV10-1 and TRBJ1-2, with D uncertain. Germline V gene data show CDR1 as WNHNN and CDR2 as SYGVQD (reference sequence). There are 16 residues in the CDR3. V was trimmed by 0 bases and J by 2 bases, leaving 13 bases between them. The CDR3 DNA follows: TGCGCCAGCAGTGAGTCGCCGAAAGAAAGGAACTATGGCTACACCTTC. This translates into CASSESPKERNYGYTF.

The gene calls are TRBV2 and TRBJ1-4; weak D call: TRBD1 (5 bases). The CDR3 sequence is 14 residues long. Germline CDR1 reads SNHLY; CDR2 reads FYNNEI. The V end was cut by 8 bases, the J end by 7 bases, with 17 bases between. This CDR3 reads CASGDPHDSEKLFF. CDR3 DNA sequence: TGTGCCAGCGGGGACCCCCACGACAGTGAAAAACTGTTTTTT.

The chain employs TRBV5-5 and TRBJ2-3, with D perhaps TRBD1 (6 bases). Germline loops: CDR1 SGHKS, CDR2 YYEKEE (reference sequence). There are 14 residues in the CDR3. The ends were cut back, 4 bases at V and 2 bases at J, with 11 bases in the middle. CDR3 protein: CASSVWTATDTQYF. The CDR3 coding sequence is TGTGCCAGCAGCGTCTGGACAGCCACAGATACGCAGTATTTT.

The rearrangement links TRBV20-1 to TRBJ2-5; D might be TRBD2 (8 bases). CDR3 length equals 15 residues. V lost 0 bases and J 2 bases, leaving 13 bases between the germline ends. From germline, CDR1 is DFQATT and CDR2 SNEGSKA (reference sequence). The DNA of the CDR3 is TGCAGTGCTAGAGACGGGGGGGGACAGCAAGAGACCCAGTACTTC. Its translation: CSARDGGGQQETQYF.

For this clonotype: This may stem from a read error, because a much larger clone lies one nucleotide away. The chain carries TRBV7-8 and TRBJ1-2; D call uncertain. Trimming took 3 bases from V and 4 from J, leaving 6 bases between them. The CDR3 is 12 residues long. Germline-derived CDR1 and CDR2 are SGHVS and FQNEAQ. The DNA for the CDR3 is TGTGCCAGCAGCTTCTCTAGCTATGGCTACACCTTC. Its protein product is CASSFSSYGYTF. Supplemented by reference TRBV7-8 and TRBJ1-2, the full variable domain reads GAGVSQSPRYKVAKRGQDVALRCDPISGHVSLFWYQQALGQGPEFLTYFQNEAQLDKSGLPSDRFFAERPEGSVSTLKIQRTQQEDSAVYLCASSFSSYGYTFGSGTRLTVV.

The rearrangement links TRBV15 to TRBJ1-2; D is unclear. This CDR3 spans 13 amino acids. CDR1 is LNHNV, CDR2 YYDKDF, per germline (reference sequence). V was shortened by 5 bases and J by 4 bases, with 11 bases between the two germline ends. CDR3 sequence reads: CATSPIRTYGYTF. DNA for the CDR3: TGTGCCACCAGCCCGATAAGGACCTATGGCTACACCTTC. Drawing the rest from reference TRBV15 and TRBJ1-2, the complete variable domain is DAMVIQNPRYQVTQFGKPVTLSCSQTLNHNVMYWYQQKSSQAPKLLFHYYDKDFNNEADTPDNFQSRRPNTSFCFLDIRSPGLGDTAMYLCATSPIRTYGYTFGSGTRLTVV.

This clonotype was observed a few times. V and J are TRBV12-5 and TRBJ1-1; D is unclear. The germline V gene encodes CDR1 LGHNT and CDR2 FRNRAP. Trimming took 2 bases from V and 8 from J, leaving 12 bases between them. This CDR3 comprises 13 residues. The CDR3 nucleotides read TGTGCTAGTGGTTTGTACGAGAGGTCCGAAGCTTTCTTT. Translating it yields CASGLYERSEAFF.

Note on this clonotype: The junction does not match germline at one end; this may be a read error. The chain links TRBV7-2 to TRBJ2-5; 11 nucleotides align to TRBD2. Germline lookup yields CDR1 SGHTA and CDR2 FQGNSA. The CDR3 has 14 amino acids. CDR3: CASSATTSGRPFSF. The CDR3 DNA is TGTGCCAGCAGCGCCACTACTAGCGGGAGACCGTTTTCTTTC. The complete variable domain, with remaining parts taken from reference TRBV7-2 and TRBJ2-5, reads GAGVSQSPSNKVTEKGKDVELRCDPISGHTALYWYRQSLGQGLEFLIYFQGNSAPDKSGLPSDRFSAERTGGSVSTLTIQRTQQEDSAVYLCASSATTSGRPFSFGPGTRLLVL.

Worth noting for this clonotype: A much larger clone lies one base from this, so it may be a read error. The chain carries TRBV7-9 and TRBJ2-5; 10 nucleotides agree with TRBD1. There are 14 residues in the CDR3. Germline V gene lookup returns CDR1 SEHNR and CDR2 FQNEAQ (reference sequence). J gave up 5 bases and V 11 bases, and 11 bases lay outside the gene matches. The CDR3 loop reads CAGDDRGPLETQYF. The CDR3 region has the DNA TGTGCCGGTGATGACAGGGGGCCCCTCGAGACCCAGTACTTC.

This clonotype was counted at least ten times. The chain recombines TRBV7-9 with TRBJ1-2; maybe TRBD1 (6 bases). The germline CDR1 and CDR2 sequences are SEHNR and FQNEAQ (reference sequence). The CDR3 sequence is 15 residues long. V was trimmed by 6 bases and J by 5 bases, leaving 19 bases between them. The CDR3 bases are TGTGCCAGCAGATACCAGGGGTCCCCTCTATATGGCTACACCTTC. Residues: CASRYQGSPLYGYTF.

This clonotype was detected only a few times. The chain is built from TRBV7-2 and TRBJ1-1, with 10 bases aligning to TRBD1. The length of the CDR3 is 12 residues. Per the germline V gene, CDR1 is SGHTA and CDR2 is FQGNSA. The CDR3 loop is CASPGQGTEAFF. CDR3 nucleotides: TGTGCTAGCCCGGGACAGGGGACTGAAGCTTTCTTT.

The rearrangement links TRBV29-1 to TRBJ1-1; TRBD1 aligns across 10 bases. V shed 2 bases and J 2 bases; nucleotides not matched to a gene: 8. Germline V gene data show CDR1 as SQVTM and CDR2 as ANQGSEA. The CDR3 has 16 amino acids. The CDR3 nucleotides read TGCAGCGTTGAAACCCCTGGGACAGGGGTCAACACTGAAGCTTTCTTT. Translating it yields CSVETPGTGVNTEAFF.

The CDR3 bases are TGCAGTGCCCGACAGGGAGTGGGGAATCAGCCCCAGCATTTT. Translated: CSARQGVGNQPQHF. The chain couples TRBV20-1 to TRBJ1-5; TRBD1 agrees at 7 bases. This CDR3 has 14 residues. CDR1 and CDR2 from the germline V gene are DFQATT and SNEGSKA (reference sequence). Losses at the gene ends were 6 bases for V and 4 bases for J; bases not matched to a gene: 9.

The V gene is TRBV2, the J gene TRBJ2-3, with a tentative D call TRBD1 (6 bases). There are 14 residues in the CDR3. Trimming removed 6 bases at V and 4 bases at J, with 14 bases between. Per the germline V gene, CDR1 is SNHLY and CDR2 is FYNNEI. CDR3 in amino acids: CASSTGHGADTQYF. In nucleotides, the CDR3 is TGTGCCAGCAGCACGGGACACGGGGCAGATACGCAGTATTTT.

This clonotype was seen a few times. One junction end disagrees with the germline gene, perhaps due to a read error. CDR3 sequence (DNA): TGCGCCAGCAGCCAACTACTCCAGGGCCGGGGAGGCACTGAAGCTTTCTTT. Its translation is CASSQLLQGRGGTEAFF. The chain has TRBV7-3 and TRBJ1-1, with D perhaps TRBD1 (5 bases). This CDR3 has 17 amino acids. CDR1 and CDR2 (germline): SGHTA, FQGTGA.

The V and J genes are TRBV10-3 and TRBJ2-6; D is ambiguous. V was trimmed by 2 bases and J by 3 bases, leaving 8 bases between them. CDR3 length equals 15 residues. The germline V gene encodes CDR1 ENHRY and CDR2 SYGVKD. CDR3 sequence: CAISEARVGANVLTF. In DNA form, the CDR3 reads TGTGCCATCAGTGAGGCAAGGGTTGGGGCCAACGTCCTGACTTTC.

As for this clonotype: Since a much larger clone is just one base distant, this may be a read error. In this CDR3 the conserved last residue, phenylalanine or tryptophan, is missing, so a read error is likely. The chain links TRBV19 to TRBJ1-2; TRBD1 matches at 7 bases. CDR3 length: 13 amino acids. V gave up 7 bases and J gave up 5 bases; unmatched junction bases: 7. The germline CDR1 and CDR2 sequences are LNHDA and SQIVND (reference sequence). The DNA for the CDR3 is TGTGCCAGTACTCCACAGGGGTCGTATGGCTACACCTCC. Protein product: CASTPQGSYGYTS.

This clonotype has just a few counts. The chain links TRBV6-1 to TRBJ2-2; D gene unclear. This CDR3 has 15 amino acids. Deletions cut 6 bases from V and 7 bases from J, with 18 bases between. Germline V gene data show CDR1 as MNHNS and CDR2 as SASEGT. In DNA form, the CDR3 reads TGTGCCAGCAGCTCGCCATGGGGAACCGACGGGGAGCTGTTTTTT. Its protein product is CASSSPWGTDGELFF.

This clonotype was seen many times. CDR3 bases: TGCAGCGTTGATCAGGGGTCCTACGAGCAGTACTTC. This translates into CSVDQGSYEQYF. This rearrangement joins TRBV29-1 to TRBJ2-7; possible D gene TRBD1, 6 bases. Germline V gives CDR1 SQVTM, CDR2 ANQGSEA. V shed 3 bases and J shed 1 base, with 7 bases lying between them. CDR3 length: 12 residues.

With regard to this clonotype: A single base separates this from a much larger clone, so it may be a read error. The CDR3 here is CATRERMDTIYF. CDR3 nucleotide sequence: TGTGCCACCCGCGAGCGAATGGACACCATATATTTT. The chain combines TRBV10-3 with TRBJ1-3; no reliable D call. Germline CDR1 ENHRY, CDR2 SYGVKD. V lost 10 bases and J lost 8, with 15 bases in between. The CDR3 extends over 12 amino acids.

In its sample, this clonotype was seen a few times. Sequence at one end of the junction differs from germline and may be a read error. The chain has TRBV11-2 and TRBJ1-3, with D perhaps TRBD1 (5 bases). CDR1 SGHAT and CDR2 FQNNGV come from the germline V gene. This CDR3 has 16 residues. DNA of the CDR3: TGTGCCAGTAGCTTAGGGGTCCAGTACCCTGGAAACACCATATATTTT. This translates into CASSLGVQYPGNTIYF. The full variable domain, in which reference TRBV11-2 and TRBJ1-3 provide the parts outside the CDR3, is EAGVAQSPRYKIIEKRQSVAFWCNPISGHATLYWYQQILGQGPKLLIQFQNNGVVDDSQLPKDRFSAERLKGVDSTLKIQPAKLEDSAVYLCASSLGVQYPGNTIYFGEGSWLTVV.

In its sample, this clonotype was seen a few times. The chain combines TRBV6-1 with TRBJ2-5, with TRBD2 matching 7 bases. The J segment lost 4 bases and the V segment lost 5 bases, leaving 4 bases of the junction unmatched. This CDR3 has 13 residues. The germline gives CDR1 MNHNS, CDR2 SASEGT. The CDR3 spells CASSYWGGETQYF. CDR3 DNA sequence: TGTGCCAGCAGTTACTGGGGGGGAGAGACCCAGTACTTC.

V gene TRBV7-9 combines with J gene TRBJ1-1; D unclear. V gave up 5 bases and J gave up 1 base, with 17 bases separating them. Germline values: CDR1 SEHNR, CDR2 FQNEAQ (reference sequence). There are 16 residues in the CDR3. This CDR3 is CASSVLMDPRNTEAFF. Here the CDR3 DNA reads TGTGCCAGCAGCGTCCTCATGGATCCGAGGAACACTGAAGCTTTCTTT. The variable domain in full, with the rest retrieved from reference TRBV7-9 and TRBJ1-1, is DTGVSQNPRHKITKRGQNVTFRCDPISEHNRLYWYRQTLGQGPEFLTYFQNEAQLEKSRLLSDRFSAERPKGSFSTLEIQRTEQGDSAMYLCASSVLMDPRNTEAFFGQGTRLTVV.